This TCR beta chain is from a study of shared clonotypes between healthy human individuals. Healthy adults negative for HIV, lacking recent acute infections or vaccinations, served as donors. Nashville, Tennessee was home to all donors, who were Caucasian adults. DNA input for the unsorted PBMC replicate PCRs was roughly 290 ng, approximately 29,000 T cell genomes. The data were produced by immunoSEQ multiplex PCR, yet TCRdb's version contains in-frame clones alone and is incomplete. The data show 400,000 to 550,000 clones, around 80% seen once. Germline V gives CDR1 SGDLS, CDR2 YYNGEE. CDR3 length equals 15 residues. Trimming took 1 base from V and 9 from J, leaving 17 bases between them.

Sequenced: PBMCs. This clonotype was sampled from a woman aged 40 to 50 in good health. Some clones in this sample may be carry-over from other donors' samples. The V and J genes are TRBV9 and TRBJ2-1, with D perhaps TRBD2 (7 bases). The CDR3 coding sequence is TGTGCCAGCAGCGTAACGCTAGCGGAGGGGGTTGAGCAGTTCTTC. Its translation: CASSVTLAEGVEQFF.